This section outlines one T cell receptor beta chain sequence together with its context. Its specificity is unknown. Expressed TCRB transcripts were sequenced, since all the RNA that had been isolated was reverse transcribed. Method: immunoSEQ multiplex PCR; TCRdb's copy keeps in-frame clones and lacks some. The sample has roughly 730,000 clones; under 15% are singletons. Germline assignment: CDR1 SGDLS and CDR2 YYNGEE. Trimming took 0 bases from V and 5 from J, leaving 17 bases between them. The CDR3 covers 16 residues. The source of the sample is a study of beta chain features in type 1 diabetes. Study-wide points: Shortening that was moderate but significant affected the TCRB CDR3s of Type 1 diabetes patients in all four CD4+ subsets. Fewer insertions but more deletions were seen at VDJ junctions in type 1 diabetes patients.

The receptor was isolated from a man younger than 30 with type 1 diabetes. Sequencing used naive CD4+ T cells from blood. The chain employs TRBV9 and TRBJ1-2; D remains ambiguous. CDR3 in amino acids: CASSVVPMGSTYGYTF. The CDR3, as DNA: TGTGCCAGCAGCGTAGTTCCGATGGGGAGCACGTATGGCTACACCTTC.